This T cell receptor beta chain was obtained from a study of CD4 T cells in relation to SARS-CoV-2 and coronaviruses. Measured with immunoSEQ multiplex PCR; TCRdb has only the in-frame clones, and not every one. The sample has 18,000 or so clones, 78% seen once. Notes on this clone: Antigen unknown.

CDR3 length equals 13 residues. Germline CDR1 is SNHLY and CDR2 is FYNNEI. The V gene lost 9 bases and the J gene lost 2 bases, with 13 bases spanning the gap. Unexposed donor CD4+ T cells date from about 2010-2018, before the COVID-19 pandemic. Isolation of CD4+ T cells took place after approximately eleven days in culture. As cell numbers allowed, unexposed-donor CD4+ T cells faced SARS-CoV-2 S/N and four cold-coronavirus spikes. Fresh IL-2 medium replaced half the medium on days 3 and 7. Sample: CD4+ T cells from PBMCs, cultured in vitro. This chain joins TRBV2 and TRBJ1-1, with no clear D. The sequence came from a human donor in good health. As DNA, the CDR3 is TGTGCCAGTTTTTCCAGTTATAACACTGAAGCTTTCTTT. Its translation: CASFSSYNTEAFF.